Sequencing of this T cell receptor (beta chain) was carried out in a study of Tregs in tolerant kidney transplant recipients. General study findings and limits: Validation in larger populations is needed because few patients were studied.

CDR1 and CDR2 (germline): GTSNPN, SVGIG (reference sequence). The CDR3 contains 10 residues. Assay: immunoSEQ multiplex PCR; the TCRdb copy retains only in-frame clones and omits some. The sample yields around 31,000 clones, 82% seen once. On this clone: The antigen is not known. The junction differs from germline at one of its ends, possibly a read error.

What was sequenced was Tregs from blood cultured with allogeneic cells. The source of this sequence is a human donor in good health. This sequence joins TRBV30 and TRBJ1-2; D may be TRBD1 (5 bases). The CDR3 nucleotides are TGTGCTTGGAAGGGGTTTGGCTACACCTTC. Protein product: CAWKGFGYTF.